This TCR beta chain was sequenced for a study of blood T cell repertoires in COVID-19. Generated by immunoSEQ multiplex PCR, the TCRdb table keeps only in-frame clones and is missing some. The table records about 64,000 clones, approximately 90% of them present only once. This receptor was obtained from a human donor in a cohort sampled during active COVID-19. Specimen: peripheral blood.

The CDR3 DNA sequence: TGTGCCAGCAGTTACCTAGCGGGAGCCCATGAGCAGTTCTTC. The encoded protein is CASSYLAGAHEQFF. This chain uses TRBV6-2 or TRBV6-3 with TRBJ2-1; 10 bases agree with TRBD2. The V gene end was trimmed by 2 bases and the J gene end by 8 bases; junction bases not matched to a gene: 3. Germline loops: CDR1 MNHEY, CDR2 SVGEGT. The CDR3 extends over 14 amino acids.